Below are 15 T cell receptor beta chains sequenced from a single sample in a study of CD8 T cells in Susac syndrome. Reverse transcription of roughly 0.45 to 1 ug RNA was performed with random hexamers. One entry per CDR3 protein, called by TCRdb with MiXCR from the immunoSEQ multiplex PCR reads. The table shows about 300,000 distinct CDR3 sequences, with around 90% occurring only once. Material: CD4+ T cells from PBMCs. The receptors derive from a human donor with multiple sclerosis.

This chain connects TRBV6-1 to TRBJ2-1; D perhaps matches TRBD1 (6 bases). V lost 6 bases, J lost 0 bases, and 24 bases lay in between. The CDR3 is 19 residues long. Germline V gene sequence: CDR1 MNHNS, CDR2 SASEGT. CDR3 nucleotide sequence: TGTGCCAGCAGCTCCCCCCCAGGACAGCCCCGGTTCTCCTACAATGAGCAGTTCTTC. Residues: CASSSPPGQPRFSYNEQFF.

The chain joins TRBV20-1 to TRBJ2-1; D is unresolved. CDR3 length equals 11 residues. Per germline, CDR1 DFQATT and CDR2 SNEGSKA (reference sequence). V lost 6 bases and J 6 bases, leaving 9 bases between the germline ends. The CDR3 DNA reads as TGCAGTGCCAGACGAGGCAATGAGCAGTTCTTC. It encodes CSARRGNEQFF.

The chain uses TRBV5-6 and TRBJ1-1; TRBD1 matches 9 bases. With V trimmed by 4 bases and J by 2 bases, 6 bases remained unmatched. This CDR3 has 15 amino acids. Germline V gives CDR1 SGHDT, CDR2 YYEEEE. CDR3 sequence: CASSVYRGRNTEAFF. The CDR3 DNA reads TGTGCCAGCAGCGTTTACAGGGGGCGAAACACTGAAGCTTTCTTT.

V and J are TRBV4-1 and TRBJ2-5; D may be TRBD1 or TRBD2 (5 bases each). Trimming stripped 4 bases from V and 3 bases from J, with 15 bases between. Germline CDR1 MGHRA, CDR2 YSYEKL. This CDR3 region has 15 residues. CDR3 bases: TGCGCCAGCAGCCCGCTCGGGACGAACAAAGAGACCCAGTACTTC. It is translated as CASSPLGTNKETQYF.

The chain couples TRBV7-2 to TRBJ2-1, with 7 positions matching TRBD1. The V and J ends lost 2 bases and 5 bases, in that order; junction bases with no gene match: 12. CDR1 is SGHTA, CDR2 FQGNSA, per germline. The CDR3 has 17 residues. The CDR3 protein is CASSLLGQTSTHNEQFF. The CDR3 DNA is TGTGCCAGCAGCTTACTGGGACAGACCAGTACTCACAATGAGCAGTTCTTC.

The chain joins TRBV5-6 to TRBJ2-7; 8 bases fit TRBD1. V lost 5 bases, J lost 2 bases, and 6 bases stayed unmatched. The CDR3 spans 14 residues. CDR1 and CDR2 from the germline V gene are SGHDT and YYEEEE. CDR3 protein: CASRGTGKTYEQYF. DNA of the CDR3: TGTGCCAGCAGGGGGACAGGAAAAACCTACGAGCAGTACTTC.

This rearrangement joins TRBV19 to TRBJ1-5; no clear D gene. V was cut by 10 bases and J by 7 bases, with 17 bases left in between. The CDR3 has 13 amino acids. Per the germline V gene, CDR1 is LNHDA and CDR2 is SQIVND (reference sequence). The CDR3 is CATSKGRGQPQHF. DNA of the CDR3: TGTGCCACCTCTAAAGGGAGAGGGCAGCCCCAGCATTTT.

This sequence joins TRBV7-9 and TRBJ2-1, with TRBD1 matching over 9 bases. The CDR3 covers 15 residues. Trimming at V came to 2 bases and at J to 9 bases, leaving 8 bases not matched to a gene. Germline V lookup: CDR1 SEHNR, CDR2 FQNEAQ (reference sequence). As DNA, the CDR3 is TGTGCCAGCAGCTTAATCGGGACAGGGAAGTCTGAGCAGTTCTTC. Amino acid sequence: CASSLIGTGKSEQFF.

The chain uses TRBV20-1 and TRBJ2-7; the D is unclear. The V end lost 0 bases, the J end lost 3 bases, and 6 bases lay between the germline ends. CDR3 length equals 12 residues. The V gene's germline CDR1 is DFQATT and CDR2 SNEGSKA (reference sequence). DNA of the CDR3: TGCAGTGCTAGAGATCCGGGCTACGAGCAGTACTTC. Amino acids: CSARDPGYEQYF.

About this clonotype itself: A junction boundary mismatches the germline segment, possibly from a read error. The rearrangement joins TRBV6-2 or TRBV6-3 to TRBJ1-2; D is undetermined. The CDR3 loop spans 12 amino acids. Germline V gene lookup returns CDR1 MNHEY and CDR2 SVGEGT. The CDR3 reads CVSSRDNYGYTF. The CDR3 bases are TGTGTCAGCAGCCGGGATAACTATGGCTACACCTTC.

The table lists this clonotype with a count of one. V is TRBV3-1 and J is TRBJ2-1, with D perhaps being TRBD1 or TRBD2 (6 bases each). Germline V gene data show CDR1 as LGHDT and CDR2 as YNNKEL (reference sequence). V was pared by 5 bases and J by 15 bases, with 17 bases between. This CDR3 has 12 residues. CDR3 sequence (DNA): TGTGCCAGCAGCTCAACTAGGGGGGCGCGGTTCTTC. It encodes CASSSTRGARFF.

The V and J genes are TRBV7-2 and TRBJ2-4, with D maybe TRBD1 (5 bases). Germline values: CDR1 SGHTA, CDR2 FQGNSA. The CDR3 sequence is 15 residues long. V lost 2 bases and J 4 bases, leaving 12 bases between the germline ends. DNA of the CDR3: TGTGCCAGCAGCTTAAGTACAAACAGGAAAAACATTCAGTACTTC. It is translated as CASSLSTNRKNIQYF.

V gene TRBV9 combines with J gene TRBJ2-3; D may correspond to TRBD1 or TRBD2 (5 bases each). Trimming removed 0 bases from V and 1 base from J, with 12 bases in between. The CDR3 consists of 16 residues. Germline V gives CDR1 SGDLS, CDR2 YYNGEE. CDR3 sequence (DNA): TGTGCCAGCAGCGTAGGTCCAGGGCGGGGCACAGATACGCAGTATTTT. Residues: CASSVGPGRGTDTQYF.

The rearrangement links TRBV4-3 to TRBJ2-3; a possible D gene is TRBD2 (5 bases). Germline CDR1 is LGHNA and CDR2 is YSLEER. This CDR3 comprises 15 residues. V dropped 3 bases and J dropped 2 bases, with 12 bases sitting between them. The CDR3 here is CASSHQAASTDTQYF. The CDR3 DNA is TGCGCCAGCAGCCACCAAGCGGCCTCCACAGATACGCAGTATTTT.

DNA for the CDR3: TGTGCCAGCAGTGAACTGGCGGGAGCATACAATGAGCAGTTCTTC. This translates into CASSELAGAYNEQFF. V gene TRBV2 combines with J gene TRBJ2-1; 7 bases align to TRBD2. Germline CDR1 and CDR2: SNHLY and FYNNEI. Trimming cost V 2 bases and J 4 bases; bases outside gene matches: 5. This CDR3 has 15 amino acids.